A single sample is the source of the 29 T cell receptor beta chains below, sequenced in a study of monozygotic twins with inflammatory bowel disease. For each CDR3 protein, TCRdb gives one entry from its re-call of the 5' RACE reads, without DNA. Its listing shows 150,000 or so distinct CDR3 sequences. The sample consisted of blood. The source of these receptors is a human donor with ulcerative colitis or Crohn's disease, or a healthy co-twin of an affected twin (not recorded which).

The V gene is TRBV6-5, the J gene TRBJ1-6. CDR1 is MNHEY, CDR2 SVGAGI, per germline. The CDR3 runs to 16 residues. This CDR3 reads CASSYQGGSYNSPLHF.

CDR3 sequence reads: CASRRGQSPSYEQYF. The genes are TRBV12-3 or TRBV12-4 and TRBJ2-7; TCRdb outputs TRBD1, but without DNA this stays unchecked. This CDR3 is 15 amino acids long.

This chain connects TRBV5-1 to TRBJ2-1. This CDR3 has 14 amino acids. Germline V CDR1 and CDR2: SGHRS, YFSETQ. This chain's CDR3 is CASSLGRSYNEQFF.

CDR3 sequence: CASSPGLDTDTQYF. The chain employs TRBV5-1 and TRBJ2-3; TCRdb selects TRBD1, and the lack of DNA leaves this call unchecked. Germline V gene sequence: CDR1 SGHRS, CDR2 YFSETQ. The CDR3 extends over 14 amino acids.

V is TRBV3-1 and J is TRBJ2-7; TCRdb's D gene call, TRBD2, goes unchecked for lack of DNA. This CDR3 has 15 residues. Germline CDR1 is LGHDT and CDR2 is YNNKEL (reference sequence). The CDR3 here is CASSPRDYYNYEQYF.

This CDR3 is CASRRGLDVKTQYF. V and J are TRBV6-1 and TRBJ2-5; TCRdb gives TRBD2 as the D gene, but with no DNA this cannot be confirmed. The CDR3 has 14 residues. Germline V CDR1 and CDR2: MNHNS, SASEGT.

This CDR3 is CASSIGRAQNQPQHF. This chain connects TRBV19 to TRBJ1-5; TCRdb picks TRBD1, but there is no DNA to check that call. This CDR3 has 15 amino acids. The germline gives CDR1 LNHDA, CDR2 SQIVND (reference sequence). Full variable domain (rest looked up from reference TRBV19 and TRBJ1-5): DGGITQSPKYLFRKEGQNVTLSCEQNLNHDAMYWYRQDPGQGLRLIYYSQIVNDFQKGDIAEGYSVSREKKESFPLTVTSAQKNPTAFYLCASSIGRAQNQPQHFGDGTRLSIL.

This rearrangement joins TRBV20-1 to TRBJ2-7. In germline, CDR1 is DFQATT, CDR2 SNEGSKA (reference sequence). The CDR3 totals 12 residues. CDR3 amino acids: CSAFGGEYEQYF.

This chain's CDR3 is CSAKRRRGGNQPQHF. This chain joins TRBV20-1 and TRBJ1-5. This CDR3 has 15 residues. Germline values: CDR1 DFQATT, CDR2 SNEGSKA (reference sequence).

The chain combines TRBV20-1 with TRBJ2-5. This CDR3 region has 16 residues. Germline CDR1 DFQATT, CDR2 SNEGSKA (reference sequence). CDR3 in amino acids: CSARDPRTSVQETQYF.

The V gene is TRBV29-1, the J gene TRBJ2-7; TCRdb reports TRBD1, a call that lacks DNA to check it against. Germline assignment: CDR1 SQVTM and CDR2 ANQGSEA. The CDR3 has 13 residues. The CDR3 protein is CSVEPGTPNEQYF.

The chain uses TRBV7-9 and TRBJ1-1; TCRdb's D call, TRBD1, is unchecked because there is no DNA. The CDR3 is 13 residues long. Per germline, CDR1 SEHNR and CDR2 FQNEAQ (reference sequence). The CDR3 here is CARRAAPNTEAFF.

The chain is built from TRBV4-1 and TRBJ2-3; TCRdb's D call of TRBD1 is untestable without DNA. Germline V gene sequence: CDR1 MGHRA, CDR2 YSYEKL. The CDR3 has 14 residues. The CDR3 sequence is CASSAPGLTDTQYF.

V gene TRBV20-1 combines with J gene TRBJ2-1; TCRdb calls TRBD2, which cannot be checked without DNA. There are 16 residues in the CDR3. CDR1 and CDR2 from the germline V gene are DFQATT and SNEGSKA (reference sequence). The CDR3 is CSARGAAGGSTYEQFF.

The chain has TRBV28 and TRBJ2-3; TCRdb designates TRBD2, a call that cannot be tested without DNA. Germline values: CDR1 MDHEN, CDR2 SYDVKM. The CDR3 sequence is 12 residues long. The CDR3 protein is CASSLGLRAQYF.

The rearrangement joins TRBV10-3 to TRBJ2-5. Germline CDR1 and CDR2: ENHRY and SYGVKD. CDR3 length: 11 amino acids. CDR3 sequence reads: CATGTKETQYF.

The chain's CDR3 is CSASPTHTQYF. V is TRBV20-1 and J is TRBJ2-3. Germline values: CDR1 DFQATT, CDR2 SNEGSKA (reference sequence). CDR3 length equals 11 residues.

This sequence joins TRBV27 and TRBJ2-4; the TCRdb D gene call, TRBD1, has no DNA to confirm it. Germline CDR1 is MNHEY and CDR2 is SMNVEV (reference sequence). This CDR3 spans 18 amino acids. The CDR3 is CASSSGGGNFLAKNIQYF.

V gene TRBV20-1 combines with J gene TRBJ2-7; TCRdb selects TRBD2, and the lack of DNA leaves this call unchecked. The germline V gene encodes CDR1 DFQATT and CDR2 SNEGSKA (reference sequence). The CDR3 runs 17 residues. This CDR3 is CSASGHTLLGEVGEQYF.

This chain joins TRBV28 and TRBJ1-1. The CDR3 spans 12 residues. Germline lookup yields CDR1 MDHEN and CDR2 SYDVKM. This CDR3 is CASSLYGTEAFF.

The chain joins TRBV9 to TRBJ2-3; the TCRdb D gene call, TRBD1, has no DNA to confirm it. Germline CDR1 SGDLS, CDR2 YYNGEE. The CDR3 runs to 15 residues. The chain's CDR3 is CASSLQGAWADTQYF.

The chain is built from TRBV14 and TRBJ2-5; no DNA is available, so the TRBD2 call from TCRdb remains unchecked. In germline, CDR1 is SGHDN, CDR2 FVKESK. This CDR3 has 14 residues. The CDR3 protein is CASSKLASGETQYF.

This chain uses TRBV20-1 with TRBJ2-3; TCRdb's D call, TRBD1, is unchecked because there is no DNA. The CDR3 contains 15 residues. Per germline, CDR1 DFQATT and CDR2 SNEGSKA (reference sequence). This chain's CDR3 is CSARGAGVLTDTQYF.

The chain is built from TRBV6-2 or TRBV6-3 and TRBJ1-2. This CDR3 is built from 11 residues. Germline values: CDR1 MNHEY, CDR2 SVGEGT. The CDR3 spells CASSSRNGYTF.

The chain recombines TRBV18 with TRBJ1-5. The CDR3 extends over 14 amino acids. CDR1 KGHSH and CDR2 LQKENI come from the germline V gene. The CDR3: CASSPRRSDQPQHF. Full variable domain (remainder filled in from reference TRBV18 and TRBJ1-5): NAGVMQNPRHLVRRRGQEARLRCSPMKGHSHVYWYRQLPEEGLKFMVYLQKENIIDESGMPKERFSAEFPKEGPSILRIQQVVRGDSAAYFCASSPRRSDQPQHFGDGTRLSIL.

The chain recombines TRBV5-1 with TRBJ1-1; TCRdb selects TRBD1, and the lack of DNA leaves this call unchecked. CDR1 is SGHRS and CDR2 is YFSETQ in the germline V gene. This CDR3 comprises 13 residues. The CDR3 sequence is CASSLAGRSLAFF.

The V call is TRBV20-1, the J call TRBJ2-5; TCRdb calls TRBD2, which cannot be checked without DNA. This CDR3 contains 14 residues. Germline CDR1 reads DFQATT; CDR2 reads SNEGSKA (reference sequence). CDR3 residues: CSARVAGGLKTQYF.

The J gene is TRBJ2-2, the V gene TRBV27; the TRBD1 assignment by TCRdb is unverifiable without DNA. Germline V gene data show CDR1 as MNHEY and CDR2 as SMNVEV (reference sequence). CDR3 length equals 17 residues. This chain's CDR3 is CASSLSETQGTTGELFF.

This chain uses TRBV9 with TRBJ2-3; the D call of TRBD2 rests on TCRdb alone, since no DNA is present to check it. Germline CDR1 SGDLS, CDR2 YYNGEE. CDR3 length: 16 amino acids. The CDR3 here is CASSVTSGGSTDTQYF.